The 4 T cell receptor beta chains below were found in one sample sequenced in a study of a mutant IDH1 vaccine in newly diagnosed glioma. No antigen is known for these receptors. Time point indicated: week 35, safety follow-up. In every dose of vaccine, 300 ug of mutant IDH1 20-mer peptide was given alongside topical imiquimod. Assay: immunoSEQ multiplex PCR; the TCRdb copy retains only in-frame clones and omits some. Of tens of thousands of clones in the sample, approximately 92% are singletons; the top ten hold around 2%. Specimen: PBMCs, collected from a glioma patient whose treatment included an IDH1 peptide vaccine. Every receptor here comes from a man aged 50 or older with glioma.

This chain links TRBV5-1 with TRBJ2-3; the D is unclear. V lost 0 bases, J lost 0 bases, and 20 bases lay in between. There are 19 residues in the CDR3. Germline V gene lookup returns CDR1 SGHRS and CDR2 YFSETQ. The CDR3 DNA reads as TGCGCCAGCAGCTTGGCCCTCAACTTTGGCGGACCTAGCACAGATACGCAGTATTTT. Translating it yields CASSLALNFGGPSTDTQYF.

This sequence joins TRBV6-1 and TRBJ2-5, with D possibly TRBD1 on 5 matching bases. Germline V gene sequence: CDR1 MNHNS, CDR2 SASEGT. This CDR3 spans 13 amino acids. Trimming left V 5 bases short and J 3 bases short, with 10 bases between. DNA of the CDR3: TGTGCCAGCAGTAAAGGGGCCAAAGAGACCCAGTACTTC. Amino acids: CASSKGAKETQYF.

The V gene is TRBV27, the J gene TRBJ1-5; unclear D gene. Trimming cost V 2 bases and J 5 bases, with 7 bases left between them. Germline V gives CDR1 MNHEY, CDR2 SMNVEV (reference sequence). The CDR3 is 13 residues long. CDR3 DNA sequence: TGTGCCAGCAGTTTAGCCAGTGATCAGCCCCAGCATTTT. Protein sequence: CASSLASDQPQHF.

This clone came up a few times. The chain links TRBV5-6 to TRBJ1-4; 7 bases match TRBD1. The CDR3 has 16 residues. V lost 1 base, J lost 6 bases, and 9 bases stayed unmatched. Germline CDR1 reads SGHDT; CDR2 reads YYEEEE. DNA of the CDR3: TGTGCCAGCAGCTTGCCCTCCCAGGGGGTACATGAAAAACTGTTTTTT. Protein sequence: CASSLPSQGVHEKLFF.